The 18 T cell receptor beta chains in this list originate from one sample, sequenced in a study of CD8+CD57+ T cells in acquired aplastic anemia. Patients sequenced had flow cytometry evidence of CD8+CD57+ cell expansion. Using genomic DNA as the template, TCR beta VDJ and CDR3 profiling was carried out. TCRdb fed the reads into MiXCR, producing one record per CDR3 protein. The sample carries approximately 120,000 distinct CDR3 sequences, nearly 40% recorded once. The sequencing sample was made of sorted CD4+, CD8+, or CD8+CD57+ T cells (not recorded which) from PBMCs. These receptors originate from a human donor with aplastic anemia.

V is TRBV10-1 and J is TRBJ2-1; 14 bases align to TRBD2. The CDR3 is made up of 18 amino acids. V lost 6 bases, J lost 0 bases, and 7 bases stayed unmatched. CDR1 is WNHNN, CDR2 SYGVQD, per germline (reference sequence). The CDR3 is CASSLGLAGGPSYNEQFF. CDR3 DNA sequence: TGCGCCAGCAGCTTAGGACTAGCGGGGGGCCCCTCCTACAATGAGCAGTTCTTC.

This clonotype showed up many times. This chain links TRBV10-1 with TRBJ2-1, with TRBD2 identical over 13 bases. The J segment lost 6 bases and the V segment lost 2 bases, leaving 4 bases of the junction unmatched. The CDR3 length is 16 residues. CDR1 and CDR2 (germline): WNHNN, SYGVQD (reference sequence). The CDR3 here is CASSEARLAGGNEQFF. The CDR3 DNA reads TGCGCCAGCAGTGAGGCCCGACTAGCGGGGGGCAATGAGCAGTTCTTC.

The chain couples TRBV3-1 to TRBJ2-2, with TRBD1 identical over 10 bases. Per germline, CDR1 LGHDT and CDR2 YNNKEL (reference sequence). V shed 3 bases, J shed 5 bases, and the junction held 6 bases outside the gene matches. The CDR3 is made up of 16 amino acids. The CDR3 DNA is TGTGCCAGCAGCCACCTTGACAGGGGGCGAACCGGGGAGCTGTTTTTT. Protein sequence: CASSHLDRGRTGELFF.

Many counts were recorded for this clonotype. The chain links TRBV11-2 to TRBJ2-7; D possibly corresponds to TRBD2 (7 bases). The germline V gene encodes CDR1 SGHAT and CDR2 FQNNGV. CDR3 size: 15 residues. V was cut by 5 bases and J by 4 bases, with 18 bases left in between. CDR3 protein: CASSQGGGGAYEQYF. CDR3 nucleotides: TGTGCCAGCAGCCAGGGCGGTGGGGGGGCGTACGAGCAGTACTTC.

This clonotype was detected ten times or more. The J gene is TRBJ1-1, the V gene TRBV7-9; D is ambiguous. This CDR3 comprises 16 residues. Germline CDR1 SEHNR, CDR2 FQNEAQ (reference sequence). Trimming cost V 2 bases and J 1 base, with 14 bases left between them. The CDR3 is CASSLSGGRGNTEAFF. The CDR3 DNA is TGTGCCAGCAGCTTATCAGGAGGCCGAGGGAACACTGAAGCTTTCTTT. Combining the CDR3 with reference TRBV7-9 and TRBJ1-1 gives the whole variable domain DTGVSQNPRHKITKRGQNVTFRCDPISEHNRLYWYRQTLGQGPEFLTYFQNEAQLEKSRLLSDRFSAERPKGSFSTLEIQRTEQGDSAMYLCASSLSGGRGNTEAFFGQGTRLTVV.

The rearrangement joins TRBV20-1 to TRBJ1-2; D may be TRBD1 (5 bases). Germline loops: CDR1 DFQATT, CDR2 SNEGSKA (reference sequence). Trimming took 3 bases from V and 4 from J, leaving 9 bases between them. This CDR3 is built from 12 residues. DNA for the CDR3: TGCAGTGCTAGTGAGGGGATCTATGGCTACACCTTC. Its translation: CSASEGIYGYTF.

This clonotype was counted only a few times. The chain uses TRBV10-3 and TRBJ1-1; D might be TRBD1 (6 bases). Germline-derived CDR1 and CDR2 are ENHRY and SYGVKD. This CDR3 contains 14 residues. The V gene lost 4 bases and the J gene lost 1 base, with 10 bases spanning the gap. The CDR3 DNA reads TGTGCCATCAGTGGGGAACAGGGGAACACTGAAGCTTTCTTT. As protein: CAISGEQGNTEAFF.

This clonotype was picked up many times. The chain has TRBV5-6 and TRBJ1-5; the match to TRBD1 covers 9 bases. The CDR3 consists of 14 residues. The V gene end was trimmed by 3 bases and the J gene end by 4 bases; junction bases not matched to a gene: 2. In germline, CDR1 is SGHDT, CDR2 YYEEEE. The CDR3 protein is CASSYGQGNQPQHF. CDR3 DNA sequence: TGTGCCAGCAGCTATGGACAGGGGAATCAGCCCCAGCATTTT.

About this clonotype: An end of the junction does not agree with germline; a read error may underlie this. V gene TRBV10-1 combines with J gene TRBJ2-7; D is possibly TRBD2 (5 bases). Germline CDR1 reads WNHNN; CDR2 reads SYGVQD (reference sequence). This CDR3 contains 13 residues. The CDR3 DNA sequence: TGCGCCAGCAGCCCGAATCCCACCGGGGAGCTGTACTTC. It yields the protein CASSPNPTGELYF.

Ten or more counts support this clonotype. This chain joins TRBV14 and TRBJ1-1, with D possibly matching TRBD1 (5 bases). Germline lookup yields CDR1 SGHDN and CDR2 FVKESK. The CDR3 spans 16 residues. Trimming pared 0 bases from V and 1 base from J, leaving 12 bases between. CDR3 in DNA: TGTGCCAGCAGCCAAGATCGGTTGGGGGAGAACACTGAAGCTTTCTTT. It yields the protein CASSQDRLGENTEAFF.

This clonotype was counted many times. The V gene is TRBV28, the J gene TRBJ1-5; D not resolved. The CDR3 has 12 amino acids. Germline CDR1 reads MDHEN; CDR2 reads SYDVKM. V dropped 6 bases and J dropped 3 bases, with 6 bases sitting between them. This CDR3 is CASRVPNQPQHF. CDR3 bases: TGTGCCAGCAGAGTTCCCAATCAGCCCCAGCATTTT.

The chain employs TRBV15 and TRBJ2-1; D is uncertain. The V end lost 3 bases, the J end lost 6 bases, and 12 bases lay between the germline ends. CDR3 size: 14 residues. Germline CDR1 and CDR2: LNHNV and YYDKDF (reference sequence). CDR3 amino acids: CATSSSPVSNEQFF. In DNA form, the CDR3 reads TGTGCCACCAGCAGTTCCCCAGTATCCAATGAGCAGTTCTTC.

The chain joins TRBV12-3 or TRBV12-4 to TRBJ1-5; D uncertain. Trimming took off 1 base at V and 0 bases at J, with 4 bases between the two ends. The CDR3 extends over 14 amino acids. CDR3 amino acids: CASSLEDSNQPQHF. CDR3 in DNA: TGTGCCAGCAGTTTAGAGGATAGCAATCAGCCCCAGCATTTT.

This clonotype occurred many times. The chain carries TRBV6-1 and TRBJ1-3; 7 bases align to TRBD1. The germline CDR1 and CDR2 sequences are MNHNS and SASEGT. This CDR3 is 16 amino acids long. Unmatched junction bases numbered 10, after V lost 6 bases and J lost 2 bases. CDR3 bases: TGTGCCAGCAGCCGACCCGGGACAGAAACTGGAAACACCATATATTTT. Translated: CASSRPGTETGNTIYF.

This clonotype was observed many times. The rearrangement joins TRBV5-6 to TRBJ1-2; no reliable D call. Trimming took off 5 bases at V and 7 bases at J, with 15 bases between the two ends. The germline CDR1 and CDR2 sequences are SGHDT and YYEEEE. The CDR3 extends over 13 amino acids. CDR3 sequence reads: CASRIGRSGGYTF. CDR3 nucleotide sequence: TGTGCCAGCAGGATAGGGCGCTCCGGTGGCTACACCTTC.

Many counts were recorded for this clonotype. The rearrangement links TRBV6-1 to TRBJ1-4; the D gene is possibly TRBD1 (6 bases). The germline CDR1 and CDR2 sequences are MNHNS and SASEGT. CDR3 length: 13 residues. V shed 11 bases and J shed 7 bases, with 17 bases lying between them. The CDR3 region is CAGKGGVGEKLFF. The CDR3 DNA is TGTGCCGGCAAGGGGGGAGTTGGTGAAAAACTGTTTTTT.

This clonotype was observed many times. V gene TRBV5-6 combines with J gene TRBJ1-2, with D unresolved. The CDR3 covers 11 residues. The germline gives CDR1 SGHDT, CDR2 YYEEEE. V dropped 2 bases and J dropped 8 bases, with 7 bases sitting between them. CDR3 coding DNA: TGTGCCAGCAGCTTACTTGAGGGCTACACCTTC. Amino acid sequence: CASSLLEGYTF.

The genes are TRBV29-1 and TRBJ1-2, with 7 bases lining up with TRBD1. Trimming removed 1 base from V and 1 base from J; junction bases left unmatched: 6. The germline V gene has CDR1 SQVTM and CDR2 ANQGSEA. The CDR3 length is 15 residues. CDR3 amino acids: CSVEGETGVNYGYTF. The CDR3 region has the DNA TGCAGCGTTGAAGGGGAAACAGGGGTTAACTATGGCTACACCTTC.